The T cell receptor (beta chain) described here comes from a study of spatial heterogeneity in lung cancer. TCRdb reprocessed the 5' RACE reads via MiXCR and lists one record per CDR3 protein. The table lists roughly 9,200 distinct CDR3 sequences, 2.5% to 3.5% of them singletons. CDR3 length: 13 amino acids. CDR1 and CDR2 (germline): SGHRS, YFSETQ. V shed 0 bases and J shed 5 bases, with 7 bases lying between them. Time point meaning: sample taken at primary tumor resection. This clonotype is termed medium-sized. What it binds is unknown. Study-wide results and limits: Intratumoral expanded alpha and beta TCR counts were found to track tumor mutation counts.

The sequence was obtained from a male donor with early-stage non-small cell lung cancer. The source material was lung tumor tissue, sampled at surgery. The gene calls are TRBV5-1 and TRBJ2-3; D not certain. CDR3 protein: CASSLDRVDTQYF. In nucleotides, the CDR3 is TGCGCCAGCAGCTTGGATCGGGTAGATACGCAGTATTTT.